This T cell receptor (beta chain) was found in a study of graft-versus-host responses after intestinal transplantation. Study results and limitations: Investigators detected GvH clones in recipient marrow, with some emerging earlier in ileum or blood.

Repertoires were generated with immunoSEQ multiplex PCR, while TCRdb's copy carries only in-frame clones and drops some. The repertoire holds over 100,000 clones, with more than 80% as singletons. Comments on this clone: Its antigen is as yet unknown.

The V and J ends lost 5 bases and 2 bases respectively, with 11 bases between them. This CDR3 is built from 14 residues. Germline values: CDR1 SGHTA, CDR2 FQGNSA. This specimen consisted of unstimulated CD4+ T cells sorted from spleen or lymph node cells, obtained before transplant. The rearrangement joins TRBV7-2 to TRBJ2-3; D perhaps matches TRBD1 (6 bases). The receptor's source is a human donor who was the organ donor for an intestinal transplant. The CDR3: CASSRDTSTDTQYF. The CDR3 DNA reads TGTGCCAGCAGCCGGGACACTTCCACAGATACGCAGTATTTT.